The sequence of this T cell receptor beta chain was determined in a study of cytomegalovirus exposure and HLA in healthy donors. Primers: 60 Vbeta forward and 13 Jbeta reverse. TCRdb keeps only in-frame clones here, not all; method: immunoSEQ multiplex PCR. Altogether more than 150,000 clones are present, 77% being singletons, with the ten largest covering over 1.1%. The V end was cut by 0 bases, the J end by 9 bases, with 18 bases between. The CDR3 extends over 16 amino acids. Looked up from germline, CDR1 is LGHNT and CDR2 is FRNRAP. The origin of this receptor is a man aged 18 to 29 in good health and CMV-seronegative. Sequenced sample: PBMCs. V and J are TRBV12-5 and TRBJ1-5, with D possibly being TRBD1 (5 bases). The CDR3 nucleotides are TGTGCTAGTGGTTTGGTAATCGGGCAGGGTGTTTCGCCCCAGCATTTT. Residues: CASGLVIGQGVSPQHF.